These 27 T cell receptor beta chains came from one sample sequenced in a study of T cells after yellow fever vaccination. TCRdb fed the 5' RACE reads into MiXCR, producing one record per CDR3 protein. The table lists some 600,000 distinct CDR3 sequences, 10% to 15% of them singletons, with about 16% in the top ten. Source: PBMCs, taken on the day of the yellow fever booster vaccination. The receptor source for this set is a man between 25 and 39 years old who received the YFV17D yellow fever vaccine.

The sample holds one count of this clonotype. No conserved phenylalanine or tryptophan is present at the end of the CDR3, so a read error is the likely explanation. This sequence joins TRBV5-1 and TRBJ2-7; D may be TRBD2 (5 bases). The CDR3 extends over 13 amino acids. Germline V gives CDR1 SGHRS, CDR2 YFSETQ. The V end was cut by 2 bases, the J end by 5 bases, with 11 bases between. CDR3 loop: CASSFVGANEQYL. CDR3 nucleotide sequence: TGCGCCAGCAGCTTCGTGGGAGCCAACGAGCAGTACCTC.

The sample holds a few counts of this clonotype. The rearrangement uses TRBV18 and TRBJ2-7; D gene ambiguous. The CDR3 is made up of 13 amino acids. The V end lost 1 base, the J end lost 3 bases, and 7 bases lay between the germline ends. The germline V gene has CDR1 KGHSH and CDR2 LQKENI. The DNA for the CDR3 is TGTGCCAGCTCACCACTGACTCGCTACGAGCAGTACTTC. It specifies CASSPLTRYEQYF.

There are many counts of this clonotype. The rearrangement uses TRBV3-1 and TRBJ2-7, with D possibly TRBD1 on 5 matching bases. Trimming shortened V by 1 base and J by 6 bases, and 16 bases separated the two germline ends. Germline CDR1 is LGHDT and CDR2 is YNNKEL (reference sequence). The CDR3 contains 15 residues. The CDR3 reads CASSQASGMVGEQYF. CDR3 nucleotides: TGTGCCAGCAGCCAAGCTTCAGGGATGGTGGGCGAGCAGTACTTC.

This chain joins TRBV5-1 and TRBJ2-2; D is perhaps TRBD2 (6 bases). The CDR3 is 16 residues long. Germline V gives CDR1 SGHRS, CDR2 YFSETQ. Trimming took off 6 bases at V and 3 bases at J, with 18 bases between the two ends. This CDR3 reads CASNPAEGMYTGELFF. The CDR3 coding sequence is TGCGCCAGCAACCCGGCGGAGGGGATGTACACCGGGGAGCTGTTTTTT.

V and J are TRBV27 and TRBJ2-1, with D maybe TRBD1 (6 bases). The CDR3 has 16 residues. The germline V and J ends were trimmed by 8 bases and 2 bases, with 19 bases remaining between them. Looked up from germline, CDR1 is MNHEY and CDR2 is SMNVEV (reference sequence). As DNA, the CDR3 is TGTGCCAGCGGAGCGACCGGGACATCAGCCTACAATGAGCAGTTCTTC. It specifies CASGATGTSAYNEQFF.

This clonotype was counted only a few times. The V gene is TRBV20-1, the J gene TRBJ2-3; 8 bases are a match to TRBD1. Germline CDR1 is DFQATT and CDR2 is SNEGSKA (reference sequence). This CDR3 contains 16 residues. V shed 6 bases, J shed 2 bases, and the junction held 13 bases outside the gene matches. The CDR3 DNA reads as TGCAGTGCCCGGCGATACGGGGACAGGACCACAGATACGCAGTATTTT. It yields the protein CSARRYGDRTTDTQYF.

This clonotype has a handful of counts. V gene TRBV20-1 combines with J gene TRBJ2-7; 8 bases map to TRBD1. The J segment lost 4 bases and the V segment lost 2 bases, leaving 16 bases of the junction unmatched. The CDR3 is 17 amino acids. Per germline, CDR1 DFQATT and CDR2 SNEGSKA (reference sequence). CDR3 coding DNA: TGCAGTGCTAGAATCGTGGGACAGGCGGCGTTCGGTTACGAGCAGTACTTC. Encoded protein: CSARIVGQAAFGYEQYF.

This clonotype was seen only a few times. The gene calls are TRBV25-1 and TRBJ1-2; TRBD1 might be the D (5 bases). V lost 2 bases to trimming and J lost 6 bases, with 10 bases between them. Germline values: CDR1 MGHDK, CDR2 SYGVNS. The CDR3 has 13 residues. The CDR3 here is CASSEGVTDGYTF. Written as DNA, the CDR3 is TGTGCCAGCAGTGAAGGGGTGACAGATGGCTACACCTTC.

This clonotype was observed a few times. The chain couples TRBV29-1 to TRBJ1-4; tentatively, D is TRBD1 (6 bases). Germline V lookup: CDR1 SQVTM, CDR2 ANQGSEA. CDR3 size: 14 residues. Deletions cut 6 bases from V and 5 bases from J, with 16 bases between. The CDR3 here is CSVGGWGRNEKLFF. In nucleotides, the CDR3 is TGCAGCGTCGGGGGGTGGGGGCGAAATGAAAAACTGTTTTTT.

This clonotype was detected only a few times. The chain uses TRBV27 and TRBJ2-5, with D possibly being TRBD1 (5 bases). Germline V gene lookup returns CDR1 MNHEY and CDR2 SMNVEV (reference sequence). V was cut by 5 bases and J by 0 bases, with 7 bases left in between. The CDR3 runs to 13 residues. CDR3 in amino acids: CASSQDNQETQYF. DNA for the CDR3: TGTGCCAGCAGTCAGGACAACCAAGAGACCCAGTACTTC.

In its sample, this clonotype was seen a few times. The chain recombines TRBV20-1 with TRBJ2-7; D unclear. Germline CDR1 reads DFQATT; CDR2 reads SNEGSKA (reference sequence). The V end lost 0 bases, the J end lost 6 bases, and 12 bases lay between the germline ends. CDR3 length: 13 residues. The chain's CDR3 is CSARDERLVEQYF. The CDR3 nucleotides are TGCAGTGCTAGAGACGAACGCCTGGTCGAGCAGTACTTC.

Ten or more counts support this clonotype. This chain joins TRBV6-5 and TRBJ2-2; D may be TRBD1 or TRBD2 (6 bases each). Trimming cost V 2 bases and J 6 bases, with 7 bases left between them. The CDR3 contains 13 residues. The germline V gene encodes CDR1 MNHEY and CDR2 SVGAGI. The CDR3 bases are TGTGCCAGCAGTTACGGGGGGCCCGGGGAGCTGTTTTTT. Amino acids: CASSYGGPGELFF.

The chain combines TRBV29-1 with TRBJ2-1; D might be TRBD1 or TRBD2, each matching 5 bases. The CDR3 totals 11 residues. V was pared by 7 bases and J by 8 bases, with 12 bases between. Germline CDR1 and CDR2: SQVTM and ANQGSEA. In DNA, the CDR3 is TGCAGCGGAACGAGGGGAGATGAGCAGTTCTTC. It codes for CSGTRGDEQFF.

The J gene is TRBJ1-2, the V gene TRBV24-1, with D unresolved. The germline V gene encodes CDR1 KGHDR and CDR2 SFDVKD. V gave up 7 bases and J gave up 4 bases, with 12 bases separating them. The CDR3 loop spans 13 amino acids. The CDR3 loop reads CATSRTSVYGYTF. The DNA for the CDR3 is TGTGCCACCAGCAGAACCTCGGTCTATGGCTACACCTTC.

This clonotype appeared many times. The DNA of the CDR3 is TGTGCCTGGGCGAGGATGGGGGTCGAGCAGTACTTC. The encoded protein is CAWARMGVEQYF. The chain has TRBV30 and TRBJ2-7; TRBD1 or TRBD2 may be the D gene (5 bases each). Germline lookup yields CDR1 GTSNPN and CDR2 SVGIG (reference sequence). Trimming shortened V by 5 bases and J by 6 bases, and 14 bases separated the two germline ends. The CDR3 totals 12 residues.

The rearrangement links TRBV12-3 or TRBV12-4 to TRBJ2-1; D unresolved. The V and J ends lost 2 bases and 4 bases respectively, with 9 bases between them. This CDR3 has 14 residues. In DNA, the CDR3 is TGTGCCAGCAGTTTATCATACTTATACAATGAGCAGTTCTTC. It translates to CASSLSYLYNEQFF.

The rearrangement links TRBV19 to TRBJ2-1; the D is unclear. The CDR3 length is 16 residues. V dropped 0 bases and J dropped 0 bases, with 9 bases sitting between them. Per germline, CDR1 LNHDA and CDR2 SQIVND (reference sequence). The CDR3 is CASSIELLSSYNEQFF. CDR3 DNA sequence: TGTGCCAGTAGTATAGAACTGTTGAGCTCCTACAATGAGCAGTTCTTC.

There are a few counts of this clonotype. V usage is TRBV18 and J usage is TRBJ1-1, with D possibly TRBD1 on 5 matching bases. Germline CDR1 reads KGHSH; CDR2 reads LQKENI. V lost 4 bases to trimming and J lost 7 bases, with 16 bases between them. The CDR3 contains 14 residues. The DNA of the CDR3 is TGTGCCAGCTCACGGTCCAGGGATTCGAATGAAGCTTTCTTT. Amino acid sequence: CASSRSRDSNEAFF.

This chain joins TRBV9 and TRBJ1-1, with TRBD1 as a possible D gene (5 bases). Germline assignment: CDR1 SGDLS and CDR2 YYNGEE. There are 16 residues in the CDR3. Trimming shortened V by 3 bases and J by 0 bases, and 15 bases separated the two germline ends. CDR3 in DNA: TGTGCCAGCAGCGGGGGGGATTCTACCTTGAACACTGAAGCTTTCTTT. Protein sequence: CASSGGDSTLNTEAFF.

The V gene is TRBV7-2, the J gene TRBJ2-3; the match to TRBD2 covers 7 bases. CDR3 size: 16 residues. Germline CDR1 is SGHTA and CDR2 is FQGNSA. V gave up 5 bases and J gave up 2 bases; unmatched junction bases: 10. CDR3 sequence (DNA): TGTGCCAGCAGCGAGGAGCGGGGTGGTTTCACAGATACGCAGTATTTT. This gives the protein CASSEERGGFTDTQYF.

The chain combines TRBV20-1 with TRBJ2-5, with 13 bases aligning to TRBD2. This CDR3 has 13 amino acids. Trimming at V came to 6 bases and at J to 7 bases, leaving 5 bases not matched to a gene. From germline, CDR1 is DFQATT and CDR2 SNEGSKA (reference sequence). The chain's CDR3 is CSAGTSGTGTQYF. CDR3 DNA: TGCAGTGCCGGGACTAGCGGGACGGGGACCCAGTACTTC.

This clonotype has at least ten counts. This chain connects TRBV10-3 to TRBJ2-3; no firm D call. Trimming took off 0 bases at V and 2 bases at J, with 6 bases between the two ends. Germline V gene sequence: CDR1 ENHRY, CDR2 SYGVKD. The CDR3 is made up of 14 amino acids. The CDR3 spells CAISESTSTDTQYF. The DNA of the CDR3 is TGTGCCATCAGTGAGTCAACCTCCACAGATACGCAGTATTTT.

The gene calls are TRBV4-1 and TRBJ2-5; possibly TRBD2 for D (6 bases). From germline, CDR1 is MGHRA and CDR2 YSYEKL. V lost 3 bases to trimming and J lost 0 bases, with 11 bases between them. The length of the CDR3 is 15 residues. CDR3 region: CASSQEGRNQETQYF. DNA for the CDR3: TGCGCCAGCAGCCAGGAGGGACGGAACCAAGAGACCCAGTACTTC.

In its sample, this clonotype was seen many times. This chain's CDR3 is CATSRDVAIQETQYF. The CDR3 region has the DNA TGTGCCACCAGCAGAGATGTAGCAATCCAAGAGACCCAGTACTTC. V usage is TRBV15 and J usage is TRBJ2-5; D remains unclear. The V gene's germline CDR1 is LNHNV and CDR2 YYDKDF (reference sequence). V lost 0 bases, J lost 1 base, and 9 bases lay in between. The CDR3 contains 15 residues.

This clonotype appeared a few times. The V call is TRBV7-9, the J call TRBJ2-1; 9 bases map to TRBD2. CDR1 SEHNR and CDR2 FQNEAQ come from the germline V gene (reference sequence). The ends lost 4 bases at V and 6 bases at J; junction bases unmatched: 4. This CDR3 is 14 amino acids long. CDR3 region: CASSWTSVPNEQFF. CDR3 DNA sequence: TGTGCCAGCAGCTGGACTAGCGTCCCCAATGAGCAGTTCTTC.

The chain has TRBV6-2 or TRBV6-3 and TRBJ2-7, with 7 bases identical to TRBD1. Germline CDR1 is MNHEY and CDR2 is SVGEGT. Trimming cost V 0 bases and J 2 bases; bases outside gene matches: 7. CDR3 size: 16 residues. The CDR3 protein is CASSYSMGQNPYEQYF. The DNA of the CDR3 is TGTGCCAGCAGTTACTCGATGGGACAGAACCCCTACGAGCAGTACTTC.

The chain joins TRBV7-2 to TRBJ2-7; TRBD1 matches at 7 bases. V shed 1 base and J 4 bases; nucleotides not matched to a gene: 4. Per the germline V gene, CDR1 is SGHTA and CDR2 is FQGNSA. The CDR3 length is 14 residues. The CDR3 sequence: CASSLVSQGYEQYF. CDR3 coding DNA: TGTGCCAGCAGCTTAGTATCACAGGGGTACGAGCAGTACTTC. Full variable domain (remainder filled in from reference TRBV7-2 and TRBJ2-7): GAGVSQSPSNKVTEKGKDVELRCDPISGHTALYWYRQSLGQGLEFLIYFQGNSAPDKSGLPSDRFSAERTGGSVSTLTIQRTQQEDSAVYLCASSLVSQGYEQYFGPGTRLTVT.